A selection of T cell receptor beta chains follows, all from one sample in a study of OX40 agonist ivuxolimab in advanced cancers. Sequenced by immunoSEQ multiplex PCR; TCRdb stores in-frame clones only, minus some. The sample contains 50,000 to 60,000 clones, about nine tenths of which appear only once. Source: CD4+ or CD8+ T cells sorted from blood, taken in a trial of the OX40 agonist ivuxolimab. These TCRs come from an adult with an advanced solid tumor such as melanoma, head and neck, liver or kidney cancer. CDR3s include the opening cysteine and the closing phenylalanine or tryptophan. D genes are given only for firm matches. Expanded clones get a size class; other rows say once, few or many, or leave the size out.

TRBV6-1	TRBJ2-1	TRBD2	-	CASIPGTSGSVEQFF	TGTGCCAGCATCCCGGGGACTAGCGGGAGTGTTGAGCAGTTCTTC
TRBV27	TRBJ2-3	-	once	CASSPPYVGDTQYF	TGTGCCAGCAGTCCCCCTTATGTAGGGGATACGCAGTATTTT
TRBV13	TRBJ2-1	TRBD1	-	CASRRTGENEQFF	TGTGCCAGCAGGCGGACAGGGGAAAATGAGCAGTTCTTC
TRBV7-3	TRBJ2-2	TRBD2	-	CASSLGAGRGELFF	TGTGCCAGCAGCTTGGGAGCGGGAAGAGGGGAGCTGTTTTTT
TRBV7-9	TRBJ1-1	-	few	CASSLASFLGAFF	TGTGCCAGCAGCTTAGCGAGTTTTCTTGGGGCTTTCTTT
TRBV27	TRBJ2-5	-	-	CANGAGVGFQETQYF	TGTGCCAACGGGGCTGGGGTCGGGTTTCAAGAGACCCAGTACTTC
TRBV5-1	TRBJ2-1	TRBD2	once	CASTTSSGRPQRQFF	TGCGCCAGCACAACATCCAGCGGGAGGCCTCAACGGCAGTTCTTC
TRBV7-9	TRBJ2-1	-	-	CASSSSDTNNEQFF	TGTGCCAGCAGCTCCTCGGACACTAACAATGAGCAGTTCTTC
TRBV30	TRBJ1-5	-	-	CAWSGGGDQPQHF	TGTGCCTGGAGTGGCGGGGGGGATCAGCCCCAGCATTTT
TRBV7-2	TRBJ2-1	TRBD2	once	CASRNRREESGGPGEQFF	TGTGCCAGCAGAAATCGCAGGGAGGAGTCGGGAGGGCCAGGAGAGCAGTTCTTC
TRBV15	TRBJ2-7	TRBD2	-	CATSNLAGGPYEQYF	TGTGCCACCAGCAATCTAGCGGGAGGGCCTTACGAGCAGTACTTC
TRBV6-1	TRBJ2-1	TRBD2	-	CASTRYLREYGEQFF	TGTGCCAGCACCCGGTATCTGCGGGAGTACGGAGAGCAGTTCTTC
TRBV7-9	TRBJ2-5	-	once	CASSLEERTQYF	TGTGCCAGCAGCTTAGAGGAGAGAACCCAGTACTTC
TRBV9	TRBJ2-7	-	-	CASSVQDSTSYEQYF	TGTGCCAGCAGCGTACAGGACAGTACCTCCTACGAGCAGTACTTC
TRBV7-2	TRBJ2-7	-	-	CASSFARSYEQYF	TGTGCCAGCAGCTTTGCTAGATCCTACGAGCAGTACTTC
TRBV11-2	TRBJ2-7	-	-	CASSLWADSRGDEQYF	TGTGCCAGCAGCTTGTGGGCGGACAGCCGAGGGGACGAGCAGTACTTC
TRBV7-9	TRBJ1-1	-	-	CATSTVQFSGSNMNTEAFF	TGTGCCACCTCGACAGTCCAATTTTCGGGGTCCAATATGAACACTGAAGCTTTCTTT
TRBV18	TRBJ2-1	-	-	CASSPPTRAASYNEQFF	TGTGCCAGCTCACCACCGACGAGAGCGGCATCCTACAATGAGCAGTTCTTC
TRBV7-2	TRBJ1-2	-	-	CASSRPTAGVNYGYTF	TGTGCCAGCAGCCGCCCTACAGCAGGGGTTAACTATGGCTACACCTTC
TRBV7-7	TRBJ2-7	-	-	CASSPPLISYEQYF	TGTGCTAGCAGCCCCCCGTTAATATCCTACGAGCAGTACTTC
TRBV7-2	TRBJ2-5	-	-	CASSLWDSGTQYF	TGTGCCAGCAGCTTATGGGACTCGGGGACCCAGTACTTC
TRBV6-1	TRBJ2-5	TRBD2	-	CASSQGGGREETQYF	TGTGCCAGCAGCCAAGGGGGCGGGAGGGAGGAGACCCAGTACTTC
TRBV5-6	TRBJ2-1	TRBD2	-	CASSLVRTSSEQFF	TGTGCCAGCAGCTTGGTCCGGACTAGCTCTGAGCAGTTCTTC
TRBV6-1	TRBJ2-2	-	-	CASSFRGIGTGELFF	TGTGCCAGCAGTTTTCGGGGAATAGGGACTGGGGAGCTGTTTTTT
TRBV9	TRBJ1-4	-	-	CASSPGPATNEKLFF	TGTGCCAGCAGTCCCGGTCCTGCAACTAATGAAAAACTGTTTTTT
TRBV19	TRBJ2-1	TRBD2	-	CASSPGLAANEQFF	TGTGCCAGTAGCCCGGGACTAGCAGCCAATGAGCAGTTCTTC
TRBV7-2	TRBJ2-1	-	-	CASTPGRWTYNEQFF	TGTGCCAGCACCCCGGGACGGTGGACCTACAATGAGCAGTTCTTC
TRBV15	TRBJ2-1	-	-	CATSVTVNEQFF	TGTGCCACCAGCGTTACTGTTAATGAGCAGTTCTTC
TRBV11-2	TRBJ1-2	-	few	CASGRDGYTF	TGTGCCAGCGGACGAGATGGCTACACCTTC
TRBV7-9	TRBJ2-1	-	-	CASSLYQTQADEQFF	TGTGCCAGCAGCTTATACCAGACCCAGGCCGATGAGCAGTTCTTC
TRBV5-1	TRBJ2-7	TRBD2	-	CASSLGEGRLSEQYF	TGCGCCAGCAGCTTGGGGGAGGGCAGGCTCTCCGAGCAGTACTTC
TRBV6-5	TRBJ1-2	TRBD1	-	CASGRDSSNYGYTF	TGTGCCAGCGGCCGGGACAGCTCTAACTATGGCTACACCTTC
TRBV30	TRBJ2-3	-	-	CAQTRDIAGDTQYF	TGTGCCCAAACCCGGGACATTGCAGGAGATACGCAGTATTTT
TRBV27	TRBJ1-1	TRBD1	-	CATRTQGARTEAFF	TGTGCCACCAGAACCCAGGGGGCGCGCACTGAAGCTTTCTTT
TRBV27	TRBJ2-3	TRBD1	-	CASSSWDRVTDTQYF	TGTGCCAGCAGTTCCTGGGACAGAGTCACAGATACGCAGTATTTT
TRBV28	TRBJ2-3	-	-	CASSPPSGTYTDTQYF	TGTGCCAGCAGTCCCCCCTCCGGGACCTACACAGATACGCAGTATTTT
TRBV30	TRBJ2-2	-	-	CASSENTGELFF	TGTGCCAGTTCAGAGAACACCGGGGAGCTGTTTTTT
TRBV9	TRBJ1-2	TRBD1	-	CASSVAVEGQNGYTF	TGTGCCAGCAGCGTAGCAGTTGAGGGACAGAATGGCTACACCTTC
TRBV7-9	TRBJ1-5	-	-	CASSLVATYSNQPQHF	TGTGCCAGCAGCTTAGTGGCAACTTATAGCAATCAGCCCCAGCATTTT
TRBV5-1	TRBJ2-5	-	-	CASSLNRGGQETQYF	TGCGCCAGCAGCTTGAACCGAGGCGGACAAGAGACCCAGTACTTC
TRBV14	TRBJ2-3	TRBD2	-	CASSQGDYTDTQYF	TGTGCCAGCAGCCAAGGGGACTACACAGATACGCAGTATTTT
TRBV19	TRBJ2-1	-	-	CASHSERNNEQFF	TGTGCCAGTCACTCCGAAAGAAACAATGAGCAGTTCTTC
TRBV5-6	TRBJ2-5	TRBD1	-	CASSLSLTGKETQYF	TGTGCCAGCAGTTTGAGTTTGACAGGGAAAGAGACCCAGTACTTC
TRBV5-4	TRBJ2-2	TRBD2	-	CASSSRGREGELFF	TGTGCCAGCAGCTCCCGCGGGAGGGAAGGGGAGCTGTTTTTT
TRBV19	TRBJ1-2	-	-	CASSAGSRGYTF	TGTGCCAGTAGTGCCGGGTCTCGTGGCTACACCTTC
TRBV6-5	TRBJ1-1	-	-	CASSYGGERDTEAFF	TGTGCCAGCAGTTACGGGGGGGAACGAGACACTGAAGCTTTCTTT
TRBV9	TRBJ2-1	TRBD1	-	CASSVHPSKGAYEQFF	TGTGCCAGCAGCGTCCACCCTAGTAAGGGGGCCTATGAGCAGTTCTTC
TRBV6-6	TRBJ2-5	-	-	CASSYGMSVQETQYF	TGTGCCAGCAGTTATGGGATGAGCGTCCAAGAGACCCAGTACTTC
TRBV15	TRBJ1-6	-	once	CATSRGRNSPLHF	TGTGCCACCAGCAGAGGCCGTAATTCACCCCTCCACTTT